Listed below are T cell receptor beta chains from one sample, sequenced in a study of T cell responses to AZD1222 COVID-19 vaccine. TCRdb keeps only in-frame clones here, not all; method: immunoSEQ multiplex PCR. The data hold fewer than 200,000 clones, with 90% to 95% observed a single time. This specimen was peripheral blood, taken 28 days after the second AZD1222 dose. Receptors originate from an adult who received the AZD1222 COVID-19 vaccine. The CDR3 runs from the conserved cysteine through the conserved F or W. The D gene is left open where the match is weak. Clone size, where shown, is once, few, many, or a class for clones that have expanded.

d_call: .
v_call: TRBV18
clone_size: once
j_call: TRBJ1-3
cdr3_length: 15
cdr3_aa: CASSPKKGSGNTIYF
cdr3_nt: TGTGCCAGCTCACCTAAAAAAGGTAGTGGAAACACCATATATTTT

d_call: .
v_call: TRBV27
clone_size: .
j_call: TRBJ1-5
cdr3_length: 14
cdr3_aa: CASASGSGIQPQHF
cdr3_nt: TGTGCCAGCGCATCGGGATCCGGTATTCAGCCCCAGCATTTT

d_call: .
v_call: TRBV7-3
clone_size: .
j_call: TRBJ1-6
cdr3_length: 15
cdr3_aa: CASSLKGAYNSPLHF
cdr3_nt: TGTGCCAGCAGCTTAAAGGGGGCCTATAATTCACCCCTCCACTTT

d_call: .
v_call: TRBV12-3/TRBV12-4
clone_size: .
j_call: TRBJ2-7
cdr3_length: 12
cdr3_aa: CASTRQPDEQYF
cdr3_nt: TGTGCCAGCACCCGCCAGCCCGACGAGCAGTACTTC

d_call: .
v_call: TRBV28
clone_size: .
j_call: TRBJ2-7
cdr3_length: 13
cdr3_aa: CASSPRDTRMGYF
cdr3_nt: TGTGCCAGCAGTCCCCGGGACACAAGGATGGGGTACTTC

d_call: TRBD2
v_call: TRBV4-2
clone_size: medium-sized
j_call: TRBJ2-7
cdr3_length: 15
cdr3_aa: CASSPRLASSYEQYF
cdr3_nt: TGTGCCAGCAGCCCCCGACTAGCGAGCTCCTACGAGCAGTACTTC

d_call: TRBD1
v_call: TRBV6-5
clone_size: .
j_call: TRBJ2-5
cdr3_length: 16
cdr3_aa: CASSYSHDRGQETQYF
cdr3_nt: TGTGCCAGCAGTTACTCCCATGACAGGGGCCAAGAGACCCAGTACTTC

d_call: TRBD2
v_call: TRBV3-1/TRBV3-2
clone_size: .
j_call: TRBJ2-5
cdr3_length: 15
cdr3_aa: CASSSSGRVVETQYF
cdr3_nt: TGTGCCAGCAGTAGTAGCGGGAGGGTAGTAGAGACCCAGTACTTC

d_call: .
v_call: TRBV28
clone_size: .
j_call: TRBJ1-1
cdr3_length: 16
cdr3_aa: CATHYKSGGVNTEAFF
cdr3_nt: TGTGCCACCCACTACAAATCCGGGGGGGTGAACACTGAAGCTTTCTTT

d_call: .
v_call: TRBV28
clone_size: .
j_call: TRBJ2-7
cdr3_length: 15
cdr3_aa: CASSFRSGVWSEQYF
cdr3_nt: TGTGCCAGCAGTTTTAGATCAGGGGTATGGTCCGAGCAGTACTTC